The present entry profiles one TCR beta chain with its context. What it binds is not known. These data originate in a study of CD8 T cells in ankylosing spondylitis. Broader study findings: Typical of ankylosing spondylitis blood, it appeared, was a TCR beta motif of under 10 highly homologous variants.

V was cut by 6 bases and J by 5 bases, with 17 bases left in between. This CDR3 comprises 15 residues. Germline-derived CDR1 and CDR2 are ENHRY and SYGVKD. TCRdb analysed the 5' RACE reads with MiXCR anew, one entry per CDR3 protein. Of approximately 540,000 distinct CDR3 sequences in the sample, about an eighth are singletons; the top ten hold under 7.5%. Sequenced material: blood, either unsorted or a sorted T cell fraction (not recorded which). This TCR derives from a male donor with ankylosing spondylitis. This chain uses TRBV10-3 with TRBJ2-1, with D perhaps being TRBD1 or TRBD2 (6 bases each). CDR3 DNA sequence: TGTGCCATCAGCCCTGCGACAGGAGGGGACAATGAGCAGTTCTTC. Translated: CAISPATGGDNEQFF.